This T cell receptor (beta chain) was captured in a study of blood T cells in healthy people across ages. Notes on the study in general: Roughly linearly, TCR beta diversity per million T cells fell as age increased.

Then a second PCR, running roughly 7 to 12 cycles, was carried out with a sample-barcoded 5' primer and a J-beta primer mix. With 12 random nucleotides, a template-switch adaptor tagged each individual cDNA molecule. Samples each returned at least 2.5 million CDR3-containing paired-end reads. Each CDR3 protein is one row after TCRdb ran MiXCR on the 5' RACE reads. The table has over 1,200,000 distinct CDR3 sequences, around 55% seen once. On this clonotype itself: Antigen specificity is unknown.

Every sample gave at least 6 micrograms of total RNA when it was extracted. Germline CDR1 is LNHDA and CDR2 is SQIVND (reference sequence). CDR3 length: 15 amino acids. V lost 5 bases to trimming and J lost 7 bases; unmatched junction nucleotides: 11. The TCR originated in a man younger than 35 in good health. V is TRBV19 and J is TRBJ2-7; 10 nucleotides agree with TRBD2. Material for sequencing was blood. CDR3 bases: TGTGCCAGTAGTTCGGAAGCGGGAGGGCTGTATGAGCAGTACTTC. Translating gives CASSSEAGGLYEQYF.